A single T cell receptor (beta chain) is shown here with its context. This specimen comes from a study of blood T cell repertoires in COVID-19. Assay used: immunoSEQ multiplex PCR; TCRdb lists only in-frame clones, some missing. The sample has approximately 350,000 clones; about 90% are singletons. This study enrolled people aged about 18 to 90 from about 24 US geographic areas. In assigning cohorts, the study relied on participant-reported clinical history. Germline V gene sequence: CDR1 PRHDT, CDR2 FYEKMQ (reference sequence). This CDR3 is 13 amino acids long. Trimming took off 8 bases at V and 0 bases at J, with 11 bases between the two ends.

The sequenced sample consisted of PBMCs or T cells enriched from blood (not recorded which). The sequence was collected from a woman in her thirties who had recovered from COVID-19. The chain couples TRBV13 to TRBJ2-7; no firm D call. The CDR3 sequence: CASAPASSYEQYF. DNA of the CDR3: TGTGCCAGCGCGCCCGCAAGCTCCTACGAGCAGTACTTC.